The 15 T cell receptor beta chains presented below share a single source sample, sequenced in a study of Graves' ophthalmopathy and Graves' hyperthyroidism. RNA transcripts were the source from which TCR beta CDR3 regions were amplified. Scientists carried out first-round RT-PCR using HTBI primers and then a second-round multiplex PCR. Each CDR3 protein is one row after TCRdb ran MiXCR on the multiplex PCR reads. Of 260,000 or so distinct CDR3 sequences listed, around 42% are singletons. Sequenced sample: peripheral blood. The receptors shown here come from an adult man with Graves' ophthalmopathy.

This CDR3 reads CARTSRSGGRNEQFF. CDR3 nucleotides: TGTGCCAGGACGTCTCGTTCGGGAGGTCGGAATGAGCAGTTCTTC. The chain recombines TRBV2 with TRBJ2-5, with 7 bases identical to TRBD2. Matching the DNA end better, TRBJ2-1 makes the J call doubtful. CDR3 size: 15 residues. Germline CDR1 and CDR2: SNHLY and FYNNEI.

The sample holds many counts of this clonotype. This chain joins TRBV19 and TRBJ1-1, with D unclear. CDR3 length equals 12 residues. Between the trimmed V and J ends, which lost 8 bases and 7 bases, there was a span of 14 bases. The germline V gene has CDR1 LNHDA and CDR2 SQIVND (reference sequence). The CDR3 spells CASSSSRVEAFF. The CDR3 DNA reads TGTGCCAGTTCCAGTTCACGGGTTGAAGCTTTCTTT.

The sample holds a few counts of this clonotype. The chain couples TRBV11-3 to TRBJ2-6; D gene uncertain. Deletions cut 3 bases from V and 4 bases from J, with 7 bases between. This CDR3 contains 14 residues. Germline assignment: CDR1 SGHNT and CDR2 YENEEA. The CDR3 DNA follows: TGTGCCAGCAGCTTGGGTGGAGGGGCCAACGTCCTGACTTTC. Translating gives CASSLGGGANVLTF.

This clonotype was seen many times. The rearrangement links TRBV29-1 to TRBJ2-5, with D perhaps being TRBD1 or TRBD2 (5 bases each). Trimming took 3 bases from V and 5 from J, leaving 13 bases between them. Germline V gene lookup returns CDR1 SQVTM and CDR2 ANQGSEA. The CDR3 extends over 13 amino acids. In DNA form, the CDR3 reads TGCAGCGTTGATGAGGGGATGGGGGAGACCCAGTACTTC. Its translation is CSVDEGMGETQYF.

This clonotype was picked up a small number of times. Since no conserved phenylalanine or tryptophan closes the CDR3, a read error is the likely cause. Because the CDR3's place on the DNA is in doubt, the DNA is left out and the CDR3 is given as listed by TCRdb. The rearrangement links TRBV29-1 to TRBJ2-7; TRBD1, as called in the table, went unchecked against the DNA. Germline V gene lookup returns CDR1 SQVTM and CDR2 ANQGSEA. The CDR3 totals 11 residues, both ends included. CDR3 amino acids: CSGFSRRTVLR.

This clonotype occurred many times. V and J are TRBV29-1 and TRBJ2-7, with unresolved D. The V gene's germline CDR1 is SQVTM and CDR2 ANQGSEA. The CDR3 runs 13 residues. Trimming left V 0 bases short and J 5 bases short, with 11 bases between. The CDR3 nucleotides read TGCAGCGTTGAAGATGTCCGGGCGGACGAGCAGTACTTC. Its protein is CSVEDVRADEQYF.

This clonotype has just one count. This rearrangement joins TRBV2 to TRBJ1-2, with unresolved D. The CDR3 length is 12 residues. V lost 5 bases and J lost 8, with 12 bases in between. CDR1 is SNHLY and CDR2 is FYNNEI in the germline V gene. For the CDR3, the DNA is TGTGCCAGCAGTTCCCCTCCTGGGGGCTACACCTTC. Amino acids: CASSSPPGGYTF.

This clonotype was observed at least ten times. CDR3: CASSGPGRAEAFF. Here the CDR3 DNA reads TGTGCCAGCAGTGGTCCCGGGAGGGCCGAAGCTTTCTTT. The chain is built from TRBV25-1 and TRBJ1-1; D is unclear. This CDR3 is built from 13 residues. Germline CDR1 and CDR2: MGHDK and SYGVNS. The ends were cut back, 4 bases at V and 8 bases at J, with 14 bases in the middle.

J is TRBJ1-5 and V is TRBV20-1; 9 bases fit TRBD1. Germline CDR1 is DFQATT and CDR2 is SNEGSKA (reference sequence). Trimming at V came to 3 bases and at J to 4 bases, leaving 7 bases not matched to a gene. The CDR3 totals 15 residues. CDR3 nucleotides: TGCAGTGCTAGGGACCTGACAGGGGGTAATCAGCCCCAGCATTTT. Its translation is CSARDLTGGNQPQHF.

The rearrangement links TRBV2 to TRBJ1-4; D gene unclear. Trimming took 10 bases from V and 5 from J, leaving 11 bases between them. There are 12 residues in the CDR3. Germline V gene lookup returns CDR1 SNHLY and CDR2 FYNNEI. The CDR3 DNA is TGTGCCACCTCGGACTCCAATGAAAAACTGTTTTTT. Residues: CATSDSNEKLFF.

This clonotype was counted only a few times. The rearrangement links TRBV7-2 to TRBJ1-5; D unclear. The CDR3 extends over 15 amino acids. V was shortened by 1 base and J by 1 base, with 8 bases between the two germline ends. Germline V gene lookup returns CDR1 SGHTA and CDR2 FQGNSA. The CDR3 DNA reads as TGTGCCAGCAGCTTAGTGGTGGGGAGCAATCAGCCCCAGCATTTT. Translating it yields CASSLVVGSNQPQHF.

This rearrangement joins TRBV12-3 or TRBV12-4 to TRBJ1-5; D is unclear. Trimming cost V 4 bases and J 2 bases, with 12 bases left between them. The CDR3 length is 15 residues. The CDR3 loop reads CASSSSLGGNQPQHF. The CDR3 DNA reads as TGTGCCAGCAGTTCGTCTCTAGGCGGCAATCAGCCCCAGCATTTT.

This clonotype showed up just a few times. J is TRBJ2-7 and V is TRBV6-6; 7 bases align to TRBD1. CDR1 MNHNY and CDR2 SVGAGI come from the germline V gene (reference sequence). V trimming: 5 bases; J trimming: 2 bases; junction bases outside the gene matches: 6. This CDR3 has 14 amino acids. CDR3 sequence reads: CASSQQTGTYEQYF. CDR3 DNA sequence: TGTGCCAGCAGTCAACAGACAGGGACCTACGAGCAGTACTTC.

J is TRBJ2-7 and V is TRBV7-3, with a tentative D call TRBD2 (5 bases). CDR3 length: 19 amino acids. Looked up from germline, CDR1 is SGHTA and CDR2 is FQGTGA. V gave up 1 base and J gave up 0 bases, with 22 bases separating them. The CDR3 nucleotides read TGTGCCAGCAGCTTAAATGCGCTAGCATCCGGGTTAAGCTCCTACGAGCAGTACTTC. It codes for CASSLNALASGLSSYEQYF.

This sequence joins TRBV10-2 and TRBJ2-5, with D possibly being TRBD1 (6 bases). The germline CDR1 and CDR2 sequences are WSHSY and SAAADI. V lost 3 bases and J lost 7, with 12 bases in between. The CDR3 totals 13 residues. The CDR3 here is CASSDQGPGTQYF. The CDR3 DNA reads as TGCGCCAGCAGTGACCAGGGGCCGGGGACCCAGTACTTC.